This T cell receptor (beta chain) was profiled in a study of identical twins (dated by TCRdb to the mid-2010s). In the study overall: The study deep-sequenced TCR alpha and beta repertoires from monozygotic twins, unrelated adults of various ages and cord blood to test whether fetal clonotypes persist. To rule out contamination, the twin experiments were replicated at different times with different library preparation protocols.

Spanning cysteine to phenylalanine, the CDR3 consists of 12 amino acids. Only CDR3 DNA is held: 36 bases, read in frame from base 1. CDR1 and CDR2 were assigned from the germline V gene (reference sequence) as DFQATT and SNEGSKA. Between the V and J ends, shortened by 3 bases and 2 bases respectively, the junction contains 7 bases. Only healthy Caucasian donors were included. Three pairs of female monozygotic twins, all aged roughly 18 to 30 years, made up the twin cohort. The RNA used for TCR libraries was isolated from peripheral blood mononuclear cells. In its sample, this clonotype was seen many times. Its cognate antigen has yet to be identified. No qualities accompany the bases; no much larger clone lies one base away. Library creation used 5' RACE. Instrument used: Illumina HiSeq 2000. A universal primer binding site was introduced by template switching, and a unique molecular identifier was present in the final cDNA, enabling accurate counting of TCR cDNA molecules. First-strand cDNA for TCR alpha and beta chains was synthesized from specific primers in the conserved constant-segment region. To control for contamination, every cDNA library carried two barcodes: a SMART-Mk sample barcode plus Illumina barcodes. Two successive PCR steps introduced TruSeq adapter sequences along with Illumina sample barcodes. TCR alpha and beta cDNA libraries were sequenced on the Illumina HiSeq platform with custom primers. Per the authors' processing: MiGEC processed the raw reads to extract unique molecular identifiers, while MiXCR was used to determine the CDR3 positions. Recombination models were inferred per individual with the repgenHMM and IGoR tools using an EM algorithm. Shared clonotype analysis was performed with the tcR package in R, normalizing sharing by the product of cloneset sizes. To study raw recombination without the effects of thymic and clonal selection, out-of-frame nonproductive sequences were analyzed. In-frame beta chains were kept once TCRdb had trimmed the public reads at Q25 with fastp and called clones with MiXCR. Rows with a matching CDR3 protein are joined into one entry that keeps the most common DNA and genes. The V and J calls shown here were made by TCRdb, not taken from the authors' results. The sample includes about 790,000 distinct CDR3 sequences, with roughly 18% observed a single time. Of the sample, about an eighth falls within the top ten clones.

Beyond this particular receptor, the publication reports: Recombination models systematically underestimated out-of-frame TCR alpha sharing in monozygotic twins but agreed with sharing between unrelated individuals. Compared with coincidental sharing between unrelated individuals, an excess of low generation-probability sequences was observed among out-of-frame TCR alpha sequences shared between twins. Fewer insertions were carried by abundant cord blood beta clonotypes, a similar but weaker trend appeared in young adult naive repertoires, and no such trend appeared in memory repertoires. Invariant T cells such as MAIT and iNKT could partly confound zero-insertion analyses, although diverse VJ usage argued against such confounding for most clonotypes. Conclusions relied on cross-sectional statistical analysis, since the same donors could not be followed over many years. A weaker excess of twin sharing was found in beta out-of-frame sequences because the signal-to-noise ratio was lowered by fewer shared sequences.

The sample also formed part of further work on T cells expressing NK-cell markers. As the second study states: TCR beta-chain repertoires were profiled in sorted CD3+CD56+NKG2C+, CD3+CD56+NKG2C- and CD3+CD56-NKG2C+ T-cell subsets from fewer than 10 donors. Among the eight sequenced donors, seven were HCMV-seropositive and one was HCMV-seronegative. In several experiments an anti-gammadeltaTCR antibody was added to restrict sorting to alphabetaTCR-expressing T cells. In six donors, the dominant CD3+CD56+NKG2C+ clonotypes were among the top 10 CD8+ clonotypes and accounted for about 1.0-7.0% of CD8+ T cells. Those dominant clonotypes were again the most abundant among CD3+CD56-NKG2C+ cells in several donors, at roughly 25-65%. Whether the expanded NKG2C-expressing T cell clones were specific for HCMV antigens was left unclear. The eight sequenced donors were randomly selected healthy volunteers, three men and five women. HCMV serostatus was determined by detecting HCMV-specific IgG in serum with a commercial ELISA kit. For more than five donors, bulk peripheral blood T-cell repertoires were additionally sequenced from unsorted PBMC. MIGEC handled demultiplexing of the reads and grouping by UMI, while MiTCR was used to assemble and quantify clonotypes. To exclude erroneous sequences, only TCR cDNA sequences supported by at least two reads were retained. The tcR package was used for downstream repertoire analysis, with clonotypes matched between fractions based on CDR3 nucleotide sequence plus V segment. Antigen specificity was annotated against VDJdb with VDJmatch, allowing one amino acid substitution in CDR3.

The sample comprised PBMCs. The receptor's source is a woman aged 18-29 years in good health. The chain couples TRBV20-1 to TRBJ1-2; the D gene is perhaps TRBD1, on 5 matching bases. The sequenced DNA is TGCAGTGCTAGCGACAGCAACTATGGCTACACCTTC. Its product reads: CSASDSNYGYTF.